Following are 27 T cell receptor beta chains from one sample sequenced in a study of T cell responses to AZD1222 COVID-19 vaccine. Assay: immunoSEQ multiplex PCR; the TCRdb copy retains only in-frame clones and omits some. The sample contains about 150,000 clones, about 87% of which appear only once. Sequenced here: peripheral blood, sampled on day 0 of AZD1222 vaccination. The receptors were sampled from an adult in good health.

The chain joins TRBV4-2 to TRBJ1-1; D possibly corresponds to TRBD1 (6 bases). CDR1 and CDR2 from the germline V gene are LGHNA and YNFKEQ. V gave up 4 bases and J gave up 0 bases, with 24 bases separating them. This CDR3 is 19 amino acids long. The CDR3 here is CASSPLGSGDGRLNTEAFF. The CDR3 DNA sequence: TGTGCCAGCAGCCCCCTTGGTTCAGGGGACGGGAGGTTGAACACTGAAGCTTTCTTT.

The rearrangement uses TRBV4-1 and TRBJ1-1, with D perhaps matching TRBD1 (6 bases). The CDR3 runs to 14 residues. Germline-derived CDR1 and CDR2 are MGHRA and YSYEKL. Trimming stripped 6 bases from V and 4 bases from J, with 15 bases between. This CDR3 is CASRNRVVGTEAFF. The CDR3 bases are TGCGCCAGCAGGAACAGGGTAGTTGGCACTGAAGCTTTCTTT.

This clone was picked up a small number of times. The chain couples TRBV7-8 to TRBJ1-6; no firm D call. Deletions cut 1 base from V and 5 bases from J, with 9 bases between. Germline-derived CDR1 and CDR2 are SGHVS and FQNEAQ. The CDR3 extends over 15 amino acids. The CDR3: CASSLVTGNNSPLHF. CDR3 sequence (DNA): TGTGCCAGCAGCTTAGTAACTGGGAATAATTCACCCCTCCACTTT. Filled out from reference TRBV7-8 and TRBJ1-6, the complete variable domain reads GAGVSQSPRYKVAKRGQDVALRCDPISGHVSLFWYQQALGQGPEFLTYFQNEAQLDKSGLPSDRFFAERPEGSVSTLKIQRTQQEDSAVYLCASSLVTGNNSPLHFGNGTRLTVT.

The genes are TRBV4-3 and TRBJ2-1; D might be TRBD1 (5 bases). The CDR3 has 15 residues. Looked up from germline, CDR1 is LGHNA and CDR2 is YSLEER. V lost 0 bases and J 15 bases, leaving 21 bases between the germline ends. The CDR3 region has the DNA TGCGCCAGCAGCCAAGATCGTGCCCGGGCAGGGCTGTGGTTCTTC. Residues: CASSQDRARAGLWFF.

This chain uses TRBV19 with TRBJ1-5; a weak D match, TRBD1 (5 bases). Per the germline V gene, CDR1 is LNHDA and CDR2 is SQIVND (reference sequence). The CDR3 covers 16 residues. V gave up 5 bases and J gave up 1 base, with 15 bases separating them. CDR3 region: CASSPRGAGSNQPQHF. The CDR3, as DNA: TGTGCCAGTAGTCCTCGGGGCGCGGGAAGCAATCAGCCCCAGCATTTT.

The chain recombines TRBV6-5 with TRBJ1-5; TRBD1 might be the D (5 bases). The V and J ends lost 0 bases and 9 bases respectively, with 12 bases between them. Germline V gene sequence: CDR1 MNHEY, CDR2 SVGAGI. This CDR3 contains 14 residues. CDR3 nucleotide sequence: TGTGCCAGCAGTTACTCGCGGGGGTCCAGGCCCCAGCATTTT. Protein product: CASSYSRGSRPQHF.

The chain has TRBV25-1 and TRBJ2-3; D not resolved. Per germline, CDR1 MGHDK and CDR2 SYGVNS. This CDR3 has 13 amino acids. The V gene lost 5 bases and the J gene lost 6 bases, with 12 bases spanning the gap. The CDR3 loop is CASSMPGSDTQYF. DNA of the CDR3: TGTGCCAGCAGTATGCCAGGTTCGGATACGCAGTATTTT.

V usage is TRBV15 and J usage is TRBJ2-3; no clear D gene. Germline assignment: CDR1 LNHNV and CDR2 YYDKDF (reference sequence). The CDR3 extends over 15 amino acids. Trimming pared 4 bases from V and 0 bases from J, leaving 11 bases between. In DNA, the CDR3 is TGTGCCACCAGCATGGGGTACACTAGCACAGATACGCAGTATTTT. Encoded protein: CATSMGYTSTDTQYF. The full variable domain, with the rest looked up from reference TRBV15 and TRBJ2-3, is DAMVIQNPRYQVTQFGKPVTLSCSQTLNHNVMYWYQQKSSQAPKLLFHYYDKDFNNEADTPDNFQSRRPNTSFCFLDIRSPGLGDTAMYLCATSMGYTSTDTQYFGPGTRLTVL.

The gene calls are TRBV27 and TRBJ1-2; D unresolved. The CDR3 runs to 13 residues. Germline CDR1 and CDR2: MNHEY and SMNVEV (reference sequence). Deletions cut 1 base from V and 8 bases from J, with 11 bases between. CDR3 region: CASSLLGPYGYTF. The CDR3 DNA reads TGTGCCAGCAGTTTATTGGGCCCGTACGGCTACACCTTC.

The chain couples TRBV10-1 to TRBJ1-6; D is possibly TRBD1 (6 bases). CDR1 and CDR2 from the germline V gene are WNHNN and SYGVQD (reference sequence). Trimming removed 3 bases at V and 8 bases at J, with 17 bases between. The CDR3 is 16 amino acids. The CDR3 loop is CASSDLRQVEHSPLHF. The CDR3 nucleotides are TGCGCCAGCAGTGATCTCCGACAGGTCGAACATTCACCCCTCCACTTT.

The V and J genes are TRBV6-2 or TRBV6-3 and TRBJ2-1; D is undetermined. V was trimmed by 5 bases and J by 7 bases, leaving 9 bases between them. In germline, CDR1 is MNHEY, CDR2 SVGEGT. This CDR3 contains 12 residues. CDR3 sequence: CASSLASNEQFF. For the CDR3, the DNA is TGTGCCAGCAGTCTCGCTTCAAATGAGCAGTTCTTC.

The chain links TRBV21-1 to TRBJ1-2; the table's D gene call, TRBD1, was not cross checked with the DNA. TRBV21-1 is shown as a pseudogene. This CDR3 is 15 amino acids long. CDR3 sequence reads: CASSKEGGSPGGYTF. Here the CDR3 DNA reads TGTGCCAGCAGCAAAGAAGGGGGTTCCCCGGGTGGCTACACCTTC.

This chain links TRBV7-9 with TRBJ2-1, with 8 bases aligning to TRBD2. This CDR3 region has 17 residues. Germline CDR1 and CDR2: SEHNR and FQNEAQ (reference sequence). Trimming removed 4 bases from V and 3 bases from J; junction bases left unmatched: 11. CDR3 DNA: TGTGCCAGCAGCTCGGGGGGGCTAGCGGGTGTCTACAATGAGCAGTTCTTC. Protein sequence: CASSSGGLAGVYNEQFF.

J is TRBJ1-1 and V is TRBV12-3 or TRBV12-4, with TRBD1 as a possible D gene (5 bases). This CDR3 is built from 13 residues. V was cut by 6 bases and J by 4 bases, with 12 bases left in between. The chain's CDR3 is CASRTPGGTEAFF. The CDR3 coding sequence is TGTGCCAGCAGGACCCCCGGGGGCACTGAAGCTTTCTTT.

The V call is TRBV30, the J call TRBJ1-5; D is uncertain. The CDR3 is 14 amino acids. V was clipped by 0 bases and J by 0 bases, with 6 bases between them. Germline loops: CDR1 GTSNPN, CDR2 SVGIG (reference sequence). The CDR3 protein is CAWSVSNSNQPQHF. CDR3 sequence (DNA): TGTGCCTGGAGTGTCTCGAATAGCAATCAGCCCCAGCATTTT.

The rearrangement uses TRBV7-2 and TRBJ2-3; 11 positions agree with TRBD2. CDR3 length equals 18 residues. Per the germline V gene, CDR1 is SGHTA and CDR2 is FQGNSA. V lost 3 bases to trimming and J lost 2 bases; unmatched junction nucleotides: 10. In nucleotides, the CDR3 is TGTGCCAGCAGCTTGCTGGGACTAGCGGTGGGAGACACAGATACGCAGTATTTT. This translates into CASSLLGLAVGDTDTQYF.

The chain carries TRBV7-9 and TRBJ1-3; 7 bases are a match to TRBD1. The CDR3 runs to 15 residues. V dropped 5 bases and J dropped 3; count of bases not matched to a gene: 7. Germline V gives CDR1 SEHNR, CDR2 FQNEAQ (reference sequence). This CDR3 is CASSALTGFGNTIYF. Here the CDR3 DNA reads TGTGCCAGCAGCGCCTTGACAGGGTTTGGAAACACCATATATTTT.

The chain combines TRBV2 with TRBJ1-1, with a weak D call TRBD1 (6 bases). The germline V and J ends were trimmed by 4 bases and 4 bases, with 13 bases remaining between them. Germline CDR1 reads SNHLY; CDR2 reads FYNNEI. The CDR3 length is 14 residues. CDR3 nucleotide sequence: TGTGCCAGCAGTGGCCGAACAGGGAGCACTGAAGCTTTCTTT. This translates into CASSGRTGSTEAFF.

The genes are TRBV28 and TRBJ2-7; D is undetermined. CDR3 length equals 12 residues. Trimming left V 6 bases short and J 2 bases short, with 8 bases between. Germline V gene lookup returns CDR1 MDHEN and CDR2 SYDVKM. CDR3 coding DNA: TGTGCCAGCAGCCGCGACACCTACGAGCAGTACTTC. Its protein is CASSRDTYEQYF.

The chain joins TRBV27 to TRBJ2-7; 8 nucleotides agree with TRBD1. The V segment lost 5 bases and the J segment 1 base; nucleotides outside the gene matches: 1. Germline CDR1 MNHEY, CDR2 SMNVEV (reference sequence). The CDR3 consists of 13 residues. CDR3 in DNA: TGTGCCAGCAGTCGACAGGGGTCCTACGAGCAGTACTTC. Encoded protein: CASSRQGSYEQYF.

About this clone itself: At one end the junction does not follow the germline gene, possibly because of a read error. The CDR3 nucleotides read TGTGCCAGCACCAGCCGGGGAGGGTACGGGCAGTACTTC. Its translation: CASTSRGGYGQYF. This chain uses TRBV6-5 with TRBJ2-7; TRBD2 matches 7 bases. There are 13 residues in the CDR3. Germline CDR1 is MNHEY and CDR2 is SVGAGI.

The CDR3 DNA reads TGTGCCAGTACCATGCAAAGGGGAATGACTGAAGCTTTCTTT. The encoded protein is CASTMQRGMTEAFF. The chain recombines TRBV19 with TRBJ1-1, with D possibly being TRBD1 (5 bases). This CDR3 region has 14 residues. Trimming removed 7 bases at V and 5 bases at J, with 17 bases between. Germline CDR1 and CDR2: LNHDA and SQIVND (reference sequence).

The genes are TRBV7-8 and TRBJ1-4; 7 nucleotides align to TRBD1. This CDR3 comprises 15 residues. Per germline, CDR1 SGHVS and CDR2 FQNEAQ. J lost 6 bases, V lost 5 bases, and 9 bases had no gene match. CDR3 loop: CASSPPGQSDEKLFF. DNA of the CDR3: TGTGCCAGCAGCCCCCCGGGACAGTCCGATGAAAAACTGTTTTTT.

The V call is TRBV30, the J call TRBJ1-5, with a tentative D call TRBD1 (5 bases). The CDR3 is 14 amino acids. The V end lost 1 base, the J end lost 2 bases, and 9 bases lay between the germline ends. Germline assignment: CDR1 GTSNPN and CDR2 SVGIG (reference sequence). Here the CDR3 reads CAWSDEGGNQPQHF. DNA of the CDR3: TGTGCCTGGAGTGATGAAGGGGGCAATCAGCCCCAGCATTTT.

This chain's CDR3 is CASSEYSGARGNTIYF. The CDR3 bases are TGTGCCAGCAGTGAATATTCCGGGGCGAGGGGAAACACCATATATTTT. The chain links TRBV25-1 to TRBJ1-3, with D perhaps matching TRBD1 (5 bases). Per germline, CDR1 MGHDK and CDR2 SYGVNS. This CDR3 contains 16 residues. V lost 0 bases, J lost 4 bases, and 13 bases lay in between.

V usage is TRBV5-4 and J usage is TRBJ1-1; 7 bases fit TRBD1. J gave up 1 base and V 5 bases, and 5 bases lay outside the gene matches. Germline CDR1 reads SGHNT; CDR2 reads YYREEE (reference sequence). CDR3 length: 14 residues. The CDR3 here is CASREGATNTEAFF. CDR3 bases: TGTGCCAGCAGGGAGGGGGCAACGAACACTGAAGCTTTCTTT.

This chain links TRBV19 with TRBJ1-4; D perhaps matches TRBD1 (6 bases). Germline V gives CDR1 LNHDA, CDR2 SQIVND (reference sequence). This CDR3 comprises 14 residues. The V end was cut by 7 bases, the J end by 4 bases, with 13 bases between. The CDR3 DNA reads as TGTGCCAGTACCTTGACAGGAGGTAATGAAAAACTGTTTTTT. Its protein is CASTLTGGNEKLFF. Full variable domain (missing parts from reference TRBV19 and TRBJ1-4): DGGITQSPKYLFRKEGQNVTLSCEQNLNHDAMYWYRQDPGQGLRLIYYSQIVNDFQKGDIAEGYSVSREKKESFPLTVTSAQKNPTAFYLCASTLTGGNEKLFFGSGTQLSVL.